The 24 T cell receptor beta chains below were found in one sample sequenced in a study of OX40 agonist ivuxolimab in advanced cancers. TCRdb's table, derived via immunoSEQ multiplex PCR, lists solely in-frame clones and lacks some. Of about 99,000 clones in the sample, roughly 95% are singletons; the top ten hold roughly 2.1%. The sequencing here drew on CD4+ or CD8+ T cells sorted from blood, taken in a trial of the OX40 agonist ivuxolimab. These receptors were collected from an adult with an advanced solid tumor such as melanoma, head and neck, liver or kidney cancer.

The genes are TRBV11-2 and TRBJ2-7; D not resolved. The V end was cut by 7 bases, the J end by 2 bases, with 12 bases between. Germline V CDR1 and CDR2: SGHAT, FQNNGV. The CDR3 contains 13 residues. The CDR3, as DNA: TGTGCCAGCACGCACAGTCTCACCTACGAGCAGTACTTC. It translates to CASTHSLTYEQYF.

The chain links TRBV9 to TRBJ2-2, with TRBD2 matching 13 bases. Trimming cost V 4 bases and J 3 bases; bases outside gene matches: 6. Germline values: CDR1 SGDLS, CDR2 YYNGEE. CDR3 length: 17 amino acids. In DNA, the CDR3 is TGTGCCAGCAGCTACGGACTAGCGGGAGAGTACACCGGGGAGCTGTTTTTT. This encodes CASSYGLAGEYTGELFF.

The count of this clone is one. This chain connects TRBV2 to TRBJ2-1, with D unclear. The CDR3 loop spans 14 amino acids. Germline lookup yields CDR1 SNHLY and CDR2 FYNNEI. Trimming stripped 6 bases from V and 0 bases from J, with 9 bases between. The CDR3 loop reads CASRVGSSYNEQFF. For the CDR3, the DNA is TGTGCCAGCAGGGTGGGAAGCTCCTACAATGAGCAGTTCTTC.

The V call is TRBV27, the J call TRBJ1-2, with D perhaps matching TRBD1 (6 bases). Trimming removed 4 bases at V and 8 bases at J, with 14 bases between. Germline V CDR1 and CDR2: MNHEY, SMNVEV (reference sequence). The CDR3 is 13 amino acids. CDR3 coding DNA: TGTGCCAGCAGTTCACAGGGTTTTGACGGCTACACCTTC. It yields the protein CASSSQGFDGYTF.

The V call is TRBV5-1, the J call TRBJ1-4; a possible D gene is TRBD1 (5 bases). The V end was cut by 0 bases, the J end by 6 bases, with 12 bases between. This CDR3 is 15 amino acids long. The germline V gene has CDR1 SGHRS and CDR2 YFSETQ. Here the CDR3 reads CASSLAEQGDEKLFF. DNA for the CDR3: TGCGCCAGCAGCTTGGCGGAGCAGGGTGATGAAAAACTGTTTTTT.

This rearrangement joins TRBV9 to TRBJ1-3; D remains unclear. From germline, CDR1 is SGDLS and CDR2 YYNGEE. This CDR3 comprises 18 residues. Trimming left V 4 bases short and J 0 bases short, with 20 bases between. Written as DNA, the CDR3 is TGTGCCAGCAGCACCTTCGGAACGACGGATTTCTCTGGAAACACCATATATTTT. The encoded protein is CASSTFGTTDFSGNTIYF. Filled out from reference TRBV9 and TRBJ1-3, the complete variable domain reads DSGVTQTPKHLITATGQRVTLRCSPRSGDLSVYWYQQSLDQGLQFLIQYYNGEERAKGNILERFSAQQFPDLHSELNLSSLELGDSALYFCASSTFGTTDFSGNTIYFGEGSWLTVV.

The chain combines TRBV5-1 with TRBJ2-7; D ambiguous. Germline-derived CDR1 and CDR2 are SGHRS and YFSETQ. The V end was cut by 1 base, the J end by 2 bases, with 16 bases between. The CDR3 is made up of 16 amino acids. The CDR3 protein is CASSLTQESPTYEQYF. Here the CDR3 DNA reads TGCGCCAGCAGCTTGACCCAGGAGTCTCCTACCTACGAGCAGTACTTC. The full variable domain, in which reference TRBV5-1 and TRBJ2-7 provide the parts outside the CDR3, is KAGVTQTPRYLIKTRGQQVTLSCSPISGHRSVSWYQQTPGQGLQFLFEYFSETQRNKGNFPGRFSGRQFSNSRSEMNVSTLELGDSALYLCASSLTQESPTYEQYFGPGTRLTVT.

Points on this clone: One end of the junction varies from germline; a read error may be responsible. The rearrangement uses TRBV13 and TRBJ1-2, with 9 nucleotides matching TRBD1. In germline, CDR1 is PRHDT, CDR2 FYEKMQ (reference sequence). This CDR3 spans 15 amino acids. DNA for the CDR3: TGTGCCAGCAGCATAGGACAGGGGCTTAACTATGGCTACACCTTC. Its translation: CASSIGQGLNYGYTF.

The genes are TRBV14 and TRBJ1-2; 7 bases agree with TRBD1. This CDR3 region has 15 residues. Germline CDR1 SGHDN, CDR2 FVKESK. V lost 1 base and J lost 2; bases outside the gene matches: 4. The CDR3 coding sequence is TGTGCCAGCAGCCAAGGCAAGGGGGCGAACTATGGCTACACCTTC. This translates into CASSQGKGANYGYTF.

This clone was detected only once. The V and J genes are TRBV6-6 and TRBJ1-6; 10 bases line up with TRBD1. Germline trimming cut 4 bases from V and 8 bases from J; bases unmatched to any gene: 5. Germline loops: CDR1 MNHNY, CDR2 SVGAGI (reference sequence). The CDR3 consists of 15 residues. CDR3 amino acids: CASSLSTGGHSPLHF. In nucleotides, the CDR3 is TGTGCCAGCAGTTTATCGACAGGGGGCCATTCACCCCTCCACTTT.

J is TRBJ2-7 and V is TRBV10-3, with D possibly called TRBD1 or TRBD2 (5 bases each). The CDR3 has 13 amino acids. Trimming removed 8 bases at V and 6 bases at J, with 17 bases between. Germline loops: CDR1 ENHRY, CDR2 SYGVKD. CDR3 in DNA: TGTGCCATCCAAGGGGAAATGAGGGGCGAGCAGTACTTC. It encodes CAIQGEMRGEQYF.

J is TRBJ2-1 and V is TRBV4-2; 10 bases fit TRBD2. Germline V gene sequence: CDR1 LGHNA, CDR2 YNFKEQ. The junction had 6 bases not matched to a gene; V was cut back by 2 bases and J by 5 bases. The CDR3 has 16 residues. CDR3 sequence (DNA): TGTGCCAGCAGCCAAATAGAGCGGGAGGGGAACAATGAGCAGTTCTTC. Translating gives CASSQIEREGNNEQFF.

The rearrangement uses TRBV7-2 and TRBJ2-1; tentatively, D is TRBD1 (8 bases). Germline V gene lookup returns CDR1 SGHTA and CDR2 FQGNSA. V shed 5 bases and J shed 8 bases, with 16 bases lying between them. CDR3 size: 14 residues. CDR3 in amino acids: CASSHRGGTDEQFF. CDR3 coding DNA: TGTGCCAGCAGCCACAGGGGGGGAACAGATGAGCAGTTCTTC.

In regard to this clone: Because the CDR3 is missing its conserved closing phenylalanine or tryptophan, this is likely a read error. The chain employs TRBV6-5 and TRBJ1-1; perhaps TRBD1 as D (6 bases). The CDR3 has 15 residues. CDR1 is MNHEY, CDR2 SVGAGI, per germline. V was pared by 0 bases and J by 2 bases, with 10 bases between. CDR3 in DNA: TGTGCCAGCAGTTACTCGAACAGGGTAAACACTGAAGCTTTCTCT. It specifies CASSYSNRVNTEAFS.

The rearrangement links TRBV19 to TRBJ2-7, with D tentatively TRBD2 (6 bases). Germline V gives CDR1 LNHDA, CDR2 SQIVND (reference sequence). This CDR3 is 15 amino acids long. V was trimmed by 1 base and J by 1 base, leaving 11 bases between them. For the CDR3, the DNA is TGTGCCAGTAGTATAGGGGGGGATACTTCCTACGAGCAGTACTTC. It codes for CASSIGGDTSYEQYF.

The CDR3 sequence is CASSPPGFEQFF. The CDR3 region has the DNA TGTGCCAGCAGTCCCCCTGGGTTTGAGCAGTTCTTC. The chain is built from TRBV27 and TRBJ2-1, with unresolved D. V dropped 5 bases and J dropped 9 bases, with 11 bases sitting between them. The CDR3 consists of 12 residues. Germline CDR1 reads MNHEY; CDR2 reads SMNVEV (reference sequence).

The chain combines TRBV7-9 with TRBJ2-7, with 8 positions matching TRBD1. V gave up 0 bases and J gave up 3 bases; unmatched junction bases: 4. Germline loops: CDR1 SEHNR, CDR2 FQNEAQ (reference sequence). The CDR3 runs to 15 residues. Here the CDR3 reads CASSLASGGYYEQYF. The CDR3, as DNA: TGTGCCAGCAGCTTAGCATCAGGGGGCTACTACGAGCAGTACTTC. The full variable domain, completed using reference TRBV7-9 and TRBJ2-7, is DTGVSQNPRHKITKRGQNVTFRCDPISEHNRLYWYRQTLGQGPEFLTYFQNEAQLEKSRLLSDRFSAERPKGSFSTLEIQRTEQGDSAMYLCASSLASGGYYEQYFGPGTRLTVT.

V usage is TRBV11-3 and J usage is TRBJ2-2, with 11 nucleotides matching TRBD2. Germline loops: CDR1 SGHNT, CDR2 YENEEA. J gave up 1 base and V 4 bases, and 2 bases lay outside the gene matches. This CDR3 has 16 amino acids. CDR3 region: CASSSGLAENTGELFF. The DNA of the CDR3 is TGTGCCAGCAGCTCGGGACTAGCGGAGAACACCGGGGAGCTGTTTTTT.

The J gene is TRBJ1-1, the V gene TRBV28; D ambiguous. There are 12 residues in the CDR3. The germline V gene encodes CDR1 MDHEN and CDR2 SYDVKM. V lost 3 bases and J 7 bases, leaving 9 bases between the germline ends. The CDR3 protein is CASSLWAGEAFF. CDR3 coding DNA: TGTGCCAGCAGTTTGTGGGCCGGTGAAGCTTTCTTT.

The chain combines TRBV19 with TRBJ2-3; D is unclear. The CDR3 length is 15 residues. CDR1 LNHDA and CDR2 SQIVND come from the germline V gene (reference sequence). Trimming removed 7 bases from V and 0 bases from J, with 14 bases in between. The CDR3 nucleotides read TGTGCCAGTACCCCCCGGGCGATTAGCACAGATACGCAGTATTTT. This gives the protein CASTPRAISTDTQYF.

The CDR3 loop is CASSPALAGDEQFF. CDR3 in DNA: TGTGCCAGCAGTCCAGCCCTGGCGGGTGATGAGCAGTTCTTC. The chain recombines TRBV27 with TRBJ2-1; TRBD2 might be the D (5 bases). Germline-derived CDR1 and CDR2 are MNHEY and SMNVEV (reference sequence). The ends were cut back, 5 bases at V and 8 bases at J, with 16 bases in the middle. The CDR3 runs 14 residues.

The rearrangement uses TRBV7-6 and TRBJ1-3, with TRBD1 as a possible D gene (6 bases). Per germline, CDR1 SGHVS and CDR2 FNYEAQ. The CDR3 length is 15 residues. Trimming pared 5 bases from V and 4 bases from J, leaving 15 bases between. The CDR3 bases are TGTGCCAGCAGCCCAGAACAGGGAGGAGGAAACACCATATATTTT. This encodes CASSPEQGGGNTIYF.

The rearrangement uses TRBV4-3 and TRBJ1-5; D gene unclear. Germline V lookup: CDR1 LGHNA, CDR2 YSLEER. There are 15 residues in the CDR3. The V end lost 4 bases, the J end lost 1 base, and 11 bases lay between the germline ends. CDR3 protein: CASSLYVTSNQPQHF. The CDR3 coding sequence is TGCGCCAGCAGCCTATACGTTACGAGCAATCAGCCCCAGCATTTT.

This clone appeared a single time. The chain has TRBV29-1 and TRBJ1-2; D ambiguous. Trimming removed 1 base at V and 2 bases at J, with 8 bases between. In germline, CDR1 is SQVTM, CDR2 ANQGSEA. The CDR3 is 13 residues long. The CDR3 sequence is CSVEAEGNYGYTF. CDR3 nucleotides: TGCAGCGTTGAAGCAGAGGGAAACTATGGCTACACCTTC.